This T cell receptor (beta chain) is drawn from a study of blood T cell repertoires in COVID-19. Clones were sequenced by immunoSEQ multiplex PCR, and TCRdb holds only the in-frame ones, with some missing. The sample comprises about 180,000 clones, over 70% of which are singletons, and 5.6% rests with the top ten. In germline, CDR1 is KGHSH, CDR2 LQKENI. Germline trimming cut 5 bases from V and 3 bases from J; bases unmatched to any gene: 9. The CDR3 runs 16 residues. The rearrangement links TRBV18 to TRBJ2-1, with 8 bases matching TRBD2. The sequenced material came from PBMCs or T cells enriched from blood (not recorded which). This clonotype originated in a woman between 40 and 55 years old with acute COVID-19. The CDR3 sequence is CASSNNLAGLYNEQFF. The CDR3 DNA sequence: TGTGCCAGCTCAAACAACCTAGCGGGTCTCTACAATGAGCAGTTCTTC. Full variable domain (remainder filled in from reference TRBV18 and TRBJ2-1): NAGVMQNPRHLVRRRGQEARLRCSPMKGHSHVYWYRQLPEEGLKFMVYLQKENIIDESGMPKERFSAEFPKEGPSILRIQQVVRGDSAAYFCASSNNLAGLYNEQFFGPGTRLTVL.